The rows below give T cell receptor beta chains drawn from one sample of a study of blood T cell repertoires in COVID-19. Clones were sequenced by immunoSEQ multiplex PCR, and TCRdb holds only the in-frame ones, with some missing. Counted here are about 140,000 clones, about four fifths occurring once; the ten biggest clones make up under 4.5%. The sample taken for sequencing was peripheral blood. The receptors were sampled from a woman aged 55 to 70 with acute or convalescent COVID-19. Each CDR3 is given with its conserved first and last residue. The order of the fields is V gene, clone size, J gene, D gene, CDR3 DNA, CDR3 protein. A D gene is named only where the DNA matches it firmly. Rows may omit the clone size; those that give it use once, few, many or a size class.

v_gene: TRBV13
abundance: once
j_gene: TRBJ2-1
d_gene: TRBD2
CDR3nt: TGTGCCAGCAGCTCAGTTGGACTAGCGGGAAATGAGCAGTTCTTC
CDR3aa: CASSSVGLAGNEQFF

v_gene: TRBV4-1
abundance: -
j_gene: TRBJ1-4
d_gene: -
CDR3nt: TGCGCCAGCAGCCCGACCCCGGCGGCTAATGAAAAACTGTTTTTT
CDR3aa: CASSPTPAANEKLFF

v_gene: TRBV15
abundance: -
j_gene: TRBJ2-1
d_gene: TRBD2
CDR3nt: TGTGCCACCAGCCCTTATCGCGCGGGAGGGGGGGGTGAGCAGTTCTTC
CDR3aa: CATSPYRAGGGGEQFF

v_gene: TRBV28
abundance: -
j_gene: TRBJ2-7
d_gene: -
CDR3nt: TGTGCCAGCAGGGAATTAGTGGGGGGAGCGGTCGAGCAGTACTTC
CDR3aa: CASRELVGGAVEQYF

v_gene: TRBV5-5
abundance: -
j_gene: TRBJ2-7
d_gene: TRBD1
CDR3nt: TGTGCCAGCAGCCTGACGGGACAGGGACCCTACGAGCAGTACTTC
CDR3aa: CASSLTGQGPYEQYF

v_gene: TRBV20-1
abundance: -
j_gene: TRBJ1-5
d_gene: -
CDR3nt: TGCAGTGCTAGTCCGGGGTTGGATCAGCCCCAGCATTTT
CDR3aa: CSASPGLDQPQHF

v_gene: TRBV10-3
abundance: -
j_gene: TRBJ2-3
d_gene: -
CDR3nt: TGTGCCATCAGAGGAGCTGACGGCGGGTCGGATACGCAGTATTTT
CDR3aa: CAIRGADGGSDTQYF

v_gene: TRBV29-1
abundance: -
j_gene: TRBJ2-1
d_gene: -
CDR3nt: TGCAGCGTTGAGCTAGCTGCTTCCTACAATGAGCAGTTCTTC
CDR3aa: CSVELAASYNEQFF

v_gene: TRBV24-1
abundance: -
j_gene: TRBJ2-1
d_gene: TRBD2
CDR3nt: TGTGCCACCAGTCGAACTAGCGGGACGCTCAATGAGCAGTTCTTC
CDR3aa: CATSRTSGTLNEQFF

v_gene: TRBV28
abundance: -
j_gene: TRBJ1-4
d_gene: -
CDR3nt: TGTGCCAGCAGTGGACCAGGGGCAACTAATGAAAAACTGTTTTTT
CDR3aa: CASSGPGATNEKLFF

v_gene: TRBV6-6
abundance: -
j_gene: TRBJ2-3
d_gene: -
CDR3nt: TGTGCCAGCAGTTTGACAGTCCCGGGAGATACGCAGTATTTT
CDR3aa: CASSLTVPGDTQYF

v_gene: TRBV30
abundance: -
j_gene: TRBJ1-2
d_gene: TRBD1
CDR3nt: TGTGCCTGGACCGGGACAGGGGTGGATGGCTACACCTTC
CDR3aa: CAWTGTGVDGYTF

v_gene: TRBV9
abundance: -
j_gene: TRBJ2-7
d_gene: -
CDR3nt: TGTGCCAGCAGCCCGGCGGCGATCTCCTACGAGCAGTACTTC
CDR3aa: CASSPAAISYEQYF

v_gene: TRBV6-5
abundance: -
j_gene: TRBJ1-1
d_gene: TRBD1
CDR3nt: TGTGCCACCACGACAGGGGGTACTGAAGCTTTCTTT
CDR3aa: CATTTGGTEAFF

v_gene: TRBV7-9
abundance: once
j_gene: TRBJ1-1
d_gene: -
CDR3nt: TGTGCCAGCAGCTTAATTACCGACAGTGAAGCTTTCTTT
CDR3aa: CASSLITDSEAFF

v_gene: TRBV6-5
abundance: -
j_gene: TRBJ1-3
d_gene: -
CDR3nt: TGTGCCAGCAGTTACTCGGACAGCAACTCTGGAAACACCATATATTTT
CDR3aa: CASSYSDSNSGNTIYF

v_gene: TRBV6-5
abundance: few
j_gene: TRBJ1-3
d_gene: TRBD1
CDR3nt: TGTGCCAGCAGTCAGGGGGACACCATATATTTT
CDR3aa: CASSQGDTIYF

v_gene: TRBV25-1
abundance: -
j_gene: TRBJ2-2
d_gene: -
CDR3nt: TGTGCCAGCAATCACCCAGGCGACACCGGGGAGCTGTTTTTT
CDR3aa: CASNHPGDTGELFF

v_gene: TRBV7-2
abundance: -
j_gene: TRBJ2-1
d_gene: TRBD2
CDR3nt: TGTGCCAGCAGCTTGCTAGCGGGAGTAATGGGTGAGCAGTTCTTC
CDR3aa: CASSLLAGVMGEQFF

v_gene: TRBV11-2
abundance: -
j_gene: TRBJ1-2
d_gene: TRBD1
CDR3nt: TGTGCCAGCAGCTTGGGACAGGCTTCAAACTATGGCTACACCTTC
CDR3aa: CASSLGQASNYGYTF

v_gene: TRBV5-1
abundance: few
j_gene: TRBJ2-7
d_gene: -
CDR3nt: TGCGCCAGCAGCGCTGACGGGAACGAGCAGTACTTC
CDR3aa: CASSADGNEQYF

v_gene: TRBV20-1
abundance: -
j_gene: TRBJ1-5
d_gene: -
CDR3nt: TGCAGTGCTAGCGGTGGAGAGCCCCAGCATTTT
CDR3aa: CSASGGEPQHF

v_gene: TRBV21-1
abundance: -
j_gene: TRBJ2-7
d_gene: -
CDR3nt: TGTGCCAGCCCCCGACAGGGGTATAAGGAGCTAGCGGAGTCCTACGAGCAGTACTTC
CDR3aa: CASPRQGYKELAESYEQYF

v_gene: TRBV11-3
abundance: -
j_gene: TRBJ2-1
d_gene: TRBD2
CDR3nt: TGTGCCAGCAGCTCGACCATTTGGACTAGCGGGGATGAGCAGTTCTTC
CDR3aa: CASSSTIWTSGDEQFF

v_gene: TRBV4-3
abundance: few
j_gene: TRBJ2-1
d_gene: -
CDR3nt: TGCGCCAGCAGCCGCCTAGGGGCTGACAATGAGCAGTTCTTC
CDR3aa: CASSRLGADNEQFF

v_gene: TRBV3-1/TRBV3-2
abundance: once
j_gene: TRBJ2-7
d_gene: -
CDR3nt: TGTGCCAGCAGCTCCGGATCCCAGGGGATCTACGAGCAGTACTTC
CDR3aa: CASSSGSQGIYEQYF

v_gene: TRBV5-4
abundance: -
j_gene: TRBJ2-1
d_gene: -
CDR3nt: TGTGCCAGCAGCAGACTCTTATACAATGAGCAGTTCTTC
CDR3aa: CASSRLLYNEQFF

v_gene: TRBV12-3/TRBV12-4
abundance: -
j_gene: TRBJ2-7
d_gene: -
CDR3nt: TGTGCCAGCAGTTTTTTGTGGGAGTACGAGCAGTACTTC
CDR3aa: CASSFLWEYEQYF

v_gene: TRBV2
abundance: -
j_gene: TRBJ2-1
d_gene: TRBD2
CDR3nt: TGTGCCAGCAGCCCGGGCGGGAGGGCCTATGAGCAGTTCTTC
CDR3aa: CASSPGGRAYEQFF

v_gene: TRBV30
abundance: few
j_gene: TRBJ1-1
d_gene: -
CDR3nt: TGTGCCTGGCGGGAAATGAACACTGAAGCTTTCTTT
CDR3aa: CAWREMNTEAFF

v_gene: TRBV2
abundance: -
j_gene: TRBJ2-7
d_gene: TRBD2
CDR3nt: TGTGCCAGCAGGGAGCTCCTAACTAGCGGTCGCTCCTACGAGCAGTACTTC
CDR3aa: CASRELLTSGRSYEQYF

v_gene: TRBV27
abundance: -
j_gene: TRBJ2-3
d_gene: TRBD2
CDR3nt: TGTGCCAGCAGTTTAGCGTTTGGGCTAGCGGGAGAAACAGATACGCAGTATTTT
CDR3aa: CASSLAFGLAGETDTQYF

v_gene: TRBV7-3
abundance: -
j_gene: TRBJ2-2
d_gene: -
CDR3nt: TGTGCCAGCAGGGCAAGCGGAGCAAACACCGGGGAGCTGTTTTTT
CDR3aa: CASRASGANTGELFF

v_gene: TRBV24-1
abundance: -
j_gene: TRBJ2-3
d_gene: -
CDR3nt: TGTGCCACCAGTGATCCCCCCCGTACAGATACGCAGTATTTT
CDR3aa: CATSDPPRTDTQYF

v_gene: TRBV6-5
abundance: -
j_gene: TRBJ1-1
d_gene: -
CDR3nt: TGTGCCAGCAACCACCTGACAGGATTGAACACTGAAGCTTTCTTT
CDR3aa: CASNHLTGLNTEAFF

v_gene: TRBV9
abundance: -
j_gene: TRBJ2-7
d_gene: TRBD2
CDR3nt: TGTGCCAGCAGCGTGACTAGCGGGAGTTTCTACGAGCAGTACTTC
CDR3aa: CASSVTSGSFYEQYF

v_gene: TRBV4-3
abundance: few
j_gene: TRBJ1-2
d_gene: -
CDR3nt: TGCGCCAGCAGCCAAGGAGCCGGGAGGATATTCTATGGCTACACCTTC
CDR3aa: CASSQGAGRIFYGYTF

v_gene: TRBV18
abundance: few
j_gene: TRBJ2-7
d_gene: TRBD2
CDR3nt: TGTGCCAGCTCACCACCTAGCGGGAGGTCAAAATACGAGCAGTACTTC
CDR3aa: CASSPPSGRSKYEQYF

v_gene: TRBV20-1
abundance: -
j_gene: TRBJ2-7
d_gene: -
CDR3nt: TGCAGTGCTAGTTCACTAGGCCCAACGGACGAGCAGTACTTC
CDR3aa: CSASSLGPTDEQYF

v_gene: TRBV10-3
abundance: -
j_gene: TRBJ1-2
d_gene: TRBD1
CDR3nt: TGTGCCATCAGTGCTCAACTAGGACAGGGTCCCCATGGCTACACCTTC
CDR3aa: CAISAQLGQGPHGYTF

v_gene: TRBV3-1/TRBV3-2
abundance: -
j_gene: TRBJ1-3
d_gene: -
CDR3nt: TGTGCCAGCAGCCAAACGGGAGGAAACACCATATATTTT
CDR3aa: CASSQTGGNTIYF

v_gene: TRBV6-1
abundance: once
j_gene: TRBJ2-4
d_gene: TRBD2
CDR3nt: TGTGCCAGCAGTCGGACTAGCGCCCCTTCTCGGTACTTC
CDR3aa: CASSRTSAPSRYF

v_gene: TRBV5-1
abundance: -
j_gene: TRBJ1-2
d_gene: TRBD1
CDR3nt: TGCGCCAGCAGCCGATGGCCGGGACAGGGGTATGGCTACACCTTC
CDR3aa: CASSRWPGQGYGYTF

v_gene: TRBV27
abundance: once
j_gene: TRBJ2-7
d_gene: TRBD1
CDR3nt: TGTGCCAGCAGGAGGACAGGGACTCGCTACGAGCAGTACTTC
CDR3aa: CASRRTGTRYEQYF

v_gene: TRBV24-1
abundance: -
j_gene: TRBJ2-1
d_gene: -
CDR3nt: TGTGCCAGTCAAATGGGGGCCTGGGAGGAGCAGTTCTTC
CDR3aa: CASQMGAWEEQFF

v_gene: TRBV2
abundance: -
j_gene: TRBJ2-5
d_gene: TRBD1
CDR3nt: TGTGCCAGCACTGGACAGGGGGGGACTGGGACCCAGTACTTC
CDR3aa: CASTGQGGTGTQYF

v_gene: TRBV5-8
abundance: -
j_gene: TRBJ2-1
d_gene: TRBD2
CDR3nt: TGTGCCAGCAGCCGACGGGGAGGGGAGCAGTTCTTC
CDR3aa: CASSRRGGEQFF

v_gene: TRBV6-2/TRBV6-3
abundance: many
j_gene: TRBJ1-1
d_gene: -
CDR3nt: TGTGCCAGCAGTTACTCGAGAGGGCGCGATGAAGCTTTCTTT
CDR3aa: CASSYSRGRDEAFF

v_gene: TRBV14
abundance: -
j_gene: TRBJ2-1
d_gene: TRBD2
CDR3nt: TGTGCCAGCAGCCGGACTAGCGGATTTAACAATGAGCAGTTCTTC
CDR3aa: CASSRTSGFNNEQFF

v_gene: TRBV7-2
abundance: -
j_gene: TRBJ1-1
d_gene: -
CDR3nt: TGTGCCAGCAGCGTAGGATACAGGAACACTGAAGCTTTCTTT
CDR3aa: CASSVGYRNTEAFF

v_gene: TRBV2
abundance: -
j_gene: TRBJ2-7
d_gene: -
CDR3nt: TGTGCCAGCAGTACTTTTGAGCATCTAGGGGGCTCCTACGAGCAGTACTTC
CDR3aa: CASSTFEHLGGSYEQYF